These 22 T cell receptor beta chains were sequenced from one sample in a study of T cell clusters in autoimmune cytopenias. TRB rearrangements were amplified by touch-down multiplex PCR with mixed TRB-A/B primers. Using the multiplex PCR reads, TCRdb records one entry per CDR3 protein without DNA. This repertoire includes 4,500 to 5,500 distinct CDR3 sequences. Each sample's input was 250 ng genomic DNA, some 38,000 genome equivalents. The same sample was also studied in work on T cell repertoires in aging, cancer and after chemotherapy.

Material for sequencing was peripheral blood. The receptor set was obtained from a human donor in good health.

By frequency, this clonotype registers medium-sized. The gene calls are TRBV12-3 or TRBV12-4 and TRBJ2-2. There are 14 residues in the CDR3. CDR3 sequence reads: CASSWNQDTGELFF.

This clonotype counts as medium-sized by frequency. J is TRBJ2-4 and V is TRBV19; TCRdb selects TRBD2, and the lack of DNA leaves this call unchecked. The germline V gene has CDR1 LNHDA and CDR2 SQIVND (reference sequence). The CDR3 contains 19 residues. The CDR3 protein is CASSMRLAGGVGAKNIQYF.

The chain links TRBV5-6 to TRBJ2-7; TCRdb gives TRBD2 as the D gene, but with no DNA this cannot be confirmed. This CDR3 is built from 15 residues. Germline-derived CDR1 and CDR2 are SGHDT and YYEEEE. CDR3 loop: CASSLRTISQGEQYF.

This chain links TRBV7-6 with TRBJ2-3. The CDR3 consists of 12 residues. The germline gives CDR1 SGHVS, CDR2 FNYEAQ. CDR3 protein: CASSSGTDTQYF.

The rearrangement joins TRBV7-6 to TRBJ2-3; the TRBD2 assignment by TCRdb is unverifiable without DNA. This CDR3 comprises 14 residues. CDR1 is SGHVS, CDR2 FNYEAQ, per germline. This chain's CDR3 is CASRSGGAADTQYF.

In terms of frequency, this clonotype is medium-sized. The V gene is TRBV5-4, the J gene TRBJ2-2; as DNA is missing, the TRBD2 call by TCRdb cannot be tested. Per germline, CDR1 SGHNT and CDR2 YYREEE (reference sequence). The CDR3 loop spans 17 amino acids. CDR3: CASSPPKGHTNTGELFF. The full variable domain, in which reference TRBV5-4 and TRBJ2-2 provide the parts outside the CDR3, is ETGVTQSPTHLIKTRGQQVTLRCSSQSGHNTVSWYQQALGQGPQFIFQYYREEENGRGNFPPRFSGLQFPNYSSELNVNALELDDSALYLCASSPPKGHTNTGELFFGEGSRLTVL.

This chain connects TRBV7-6 to TRBJ2-2; TCRdb's D call of TRBD1 is untestable without DNA. Germline V gene sequence: CDR1 SGHVS, CDR2 FNYEAQ. The CDR3 is 18 residues long. This CDR3 is CASSRPGTGAPNTGELFF. The complete variable domain, with remaining parts taken from reference TRBV7-6 and TRBJ2-2, reads GAGVSQSPRYKVTKRGQDVALRCDPISGHVSLYWYRQALGQGPEFLTYFNYEAQQDKSGLPNDRFSAERPEGSISTLTIQRTEQRDSAMYRCASSRPGTGAPNTGELFFGEGSRLTVL.

The chain carries TRBV10-3 and TRBJ2-7; absent DNA, TCRdb's TRBD1 call cannot be checked. The CDR3 contains 15 residues. Germline CDR1 and CDR2: ENHRY and SYGVKD. The CDR3 sequence: CAISESSAGSHEQYF.

Its frequency marks this clonotype as medium-sized. The rearrangement joins TRBV19 to TRBJ2-3; TCRdb gives TRBD2 as the D gene, but with no DNA this cannot be confirmed. The CDR3 runs 15 residues. Germline V CDR1 and CDR2: LNHDA, SQIVND (reference sequence). CDR3 region: CASSILVGSTDTQYF.

The chain has TRBV27 and TRBJ1-5; there is no DNA to check the TCRdb D call of TRBD1. Germline CDR1 MNHEY, CDR2 SMNVEV (reference sequence). The CDR3 covers 16 residues. The CDR3 sequence: CASSPDGTGDNQPQHF.

This chain links TRBV6-6 with TRBJ1-1; the D call from TCRdb, TRBD1, cannot be confirmed without DNA. The CDR3 extends over 16 amino acids. Germline values: CDR1 MNHNY, CDR2 SVGAGI (reference sequence). CDR3 amino acids: CASSDSGQGLNTEAFF.

The chain recombines TRBV7-6 with TRBJ2-3; TCRdb proposes TRBD2, but this gene call is untestable without DNA. The CDR3 is 16 residues long. Germline CDR1 SGHVS, CDR2 FNYEAQ. CDR3 protein: CASRRTSGAFTDTQYF.

The chain has TRBV27 and TRBJ2-3; lacking DNA, the TRBD2 call made by TCRdb goes unchecked. Germline V gene lookup returns CDR1 MNHEY and CDR2 SMNVEV (reference sequence). This CDR3 has 15 residues. The CDR3 protein is CASSKREGFTDTQYF.

This chain uses TRBV5-1 with TRBJ2-5; TCRdb lists TRBD1, though no DNA is available to test this call. This CDR3 comprises 13 residues. CDR1 and CDR2 (germline): SGHRS, YFSETQ. The CDR3 here is CASSLGGGETQYF.

This chain joins TRBV18 and TRBJ1-6; TCRdb's assignment of TRBD1 cannot be checked, as there is no DNA. CDR3 size: 15 residues. Germline values: CDR1 KGHSH, CDR2 LQKENI. The CDR3 reads CASSQSTGINSPLHF.

The CDR3 spells CATSDPGQGVPGANVLTF. The chain carries TRBV24-1 and TRBJ2-6; TCRdb selects TRBD1, and the lack of DNA leaves this call unchecked. Germline CDR1 is KGHDR and CDR2 is SFDVKD. This CDR3 spans 18 amino acids.

The CDR3 loop is CASSLVGVANTEAFF. This chain uses TRBV13 with TRBJ1-1. This CDR3 is 15 amino acids long. Germline CDR1 is PRHDT and CDR2 is FYEKMQ (reference sequence).

In terms of frequency, this clonotype is medium-sized. V gene TRBV19 combines with J gene TRBJ1-3; TCRdb's D call of TRBD1 is untestable without DNA. The CDR3 runs 13 residues. Germline CDR1 LNHDA, CDR2 SQIVND (reference sequence). The CDR3 protein is CASSPGHPNTIYF.

The chain joins TRBV6-6 to TRBJ2-6. The CDR3 runs to 16 residues. Germline loops: CDR1 MNHNY, CDR2 SVGAGI (reference sequence). CDR3: CASSYAPGSGANVLTF.

This chain joins TRBV5-6 and TRBJ2-7; TCRdb's D call, TRBD1, is unchecked because there is no DNA. Germline V lookup: CDR1 SGHDT, CDR2 YYEEEE. The CDR3 extends over 15 amino acids. CDR3 in amino acids: CASSLGRGQNYEQYF.

J is TRBJ2-3 and V is TRBV24-1; TCRdb names TRBD1, which stays unverified in the absence of DNA. This CDR3 comprises 15 residues. Germline V gene lookup returns CDR1 KGHDR and CDR2 SFDVKD. Here the CDR3 reads CVTLPRGSSTDTQYF.

Frequency places this clonotype as medium-sized. The rearrangement joins TRBV6-1 to TRBJ2-6; TCRdb's D call of TRBD1 is untestable without DNA. The CDR3 sequence is 16 residues long. Per the germline V gene, CDR1 is MNHNS and CDR2 is SASEGT. CDR3 amino acids: CASSVNRGPGANVLTF.